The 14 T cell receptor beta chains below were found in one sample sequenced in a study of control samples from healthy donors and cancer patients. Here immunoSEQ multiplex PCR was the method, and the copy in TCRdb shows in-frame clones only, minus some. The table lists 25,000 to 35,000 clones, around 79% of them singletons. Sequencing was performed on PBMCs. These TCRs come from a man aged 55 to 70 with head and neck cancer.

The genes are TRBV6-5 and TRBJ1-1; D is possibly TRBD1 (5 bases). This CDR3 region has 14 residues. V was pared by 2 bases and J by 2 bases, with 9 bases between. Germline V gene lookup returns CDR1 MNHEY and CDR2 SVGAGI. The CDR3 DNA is TGTGCCAGCAGTTACCCCTGGGACAACACTGAAGCTTTCTTT. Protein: CASSYPWDNTEAFF.

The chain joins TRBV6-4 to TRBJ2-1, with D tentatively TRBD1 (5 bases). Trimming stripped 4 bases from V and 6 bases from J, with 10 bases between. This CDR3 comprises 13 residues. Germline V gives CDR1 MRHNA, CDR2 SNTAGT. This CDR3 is CASSGRRGNEQFF. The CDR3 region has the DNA TGTGCCAGCAGTGGGAGAAGGGGCAATGAGCAGTTCTTC.

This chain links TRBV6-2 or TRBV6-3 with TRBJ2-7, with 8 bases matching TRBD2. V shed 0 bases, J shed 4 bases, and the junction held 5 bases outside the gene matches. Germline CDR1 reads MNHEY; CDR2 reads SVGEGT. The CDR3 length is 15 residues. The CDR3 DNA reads TGTGCCAGCAGTTACTCCGGAGCGGGAGCATACGAGCAGTACTTC. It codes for CASSYSGAGAYEQYF.

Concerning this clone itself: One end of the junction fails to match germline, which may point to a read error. CDR3 in DNA: TGTGCCAGCAGTTTAGGGACACCTAACTATGGCCACACCTTC. Its protein is CASSLGTPNYGHTF. The chain has TRBV28 and TRBJ1-2; weak D call: TRBD1 (6 bases). CDR3 size: 14 residues. From germline, CDR1 is MDHEN and CDR2 SYDVKM.

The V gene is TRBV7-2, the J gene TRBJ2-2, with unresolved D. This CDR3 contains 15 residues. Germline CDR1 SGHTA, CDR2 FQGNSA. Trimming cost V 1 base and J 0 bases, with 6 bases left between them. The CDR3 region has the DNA TGTGCCAGCAGCTTAGTGGGCGCGAACACCGGGGAGCTGTTTTTT. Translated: CASSLVGANTGELFF.

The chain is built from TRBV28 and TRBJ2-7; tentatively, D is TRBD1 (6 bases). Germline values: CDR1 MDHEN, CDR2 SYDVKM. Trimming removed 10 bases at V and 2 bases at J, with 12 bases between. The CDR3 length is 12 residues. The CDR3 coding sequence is TGTGCCACCCGAGGACAGACCTACGAGCAGTACTTC. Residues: CATRGQTYEQYF.

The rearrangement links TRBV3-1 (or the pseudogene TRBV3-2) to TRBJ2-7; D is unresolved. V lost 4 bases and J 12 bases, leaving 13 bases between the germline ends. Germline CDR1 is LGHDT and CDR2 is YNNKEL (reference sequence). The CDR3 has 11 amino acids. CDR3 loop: CASSPGPLLYF. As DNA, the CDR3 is TGTGCCAGCAGCCCCGGCCCCCTTTTGTACTTC.

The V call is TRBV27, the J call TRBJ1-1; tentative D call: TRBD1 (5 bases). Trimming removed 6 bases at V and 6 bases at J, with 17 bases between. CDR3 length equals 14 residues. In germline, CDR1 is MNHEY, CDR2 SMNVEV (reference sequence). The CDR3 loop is CASSLPGDGAEAFF. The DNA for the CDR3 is TGTGCCAGCAGCCTCCCGGGGGATGGGGCTGAAGCTTTCTTT.

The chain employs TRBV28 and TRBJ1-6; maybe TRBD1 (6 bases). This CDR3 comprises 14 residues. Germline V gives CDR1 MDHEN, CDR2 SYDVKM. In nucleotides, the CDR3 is TGTGCAGTTCGGACAGAGATCCAGGAGTCACCCCTCCACTTT. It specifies CAVRTEIQESPLHF.

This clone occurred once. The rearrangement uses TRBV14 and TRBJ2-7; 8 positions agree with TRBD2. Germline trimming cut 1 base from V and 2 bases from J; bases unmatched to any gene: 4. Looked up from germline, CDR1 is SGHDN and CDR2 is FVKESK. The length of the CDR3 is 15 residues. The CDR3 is CASSQVQRGTYEQYF. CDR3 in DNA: TGTGCCAGCAGCCAAGTACAGCGGGGGACCTACGAGCAGTACTTC.

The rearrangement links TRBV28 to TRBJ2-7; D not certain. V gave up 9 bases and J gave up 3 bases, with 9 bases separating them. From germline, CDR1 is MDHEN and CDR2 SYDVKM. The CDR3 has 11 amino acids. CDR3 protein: CASSRNYEQYF. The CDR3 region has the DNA TGTGCCAGTTCACGGAACTACGAGCAGTACTTC. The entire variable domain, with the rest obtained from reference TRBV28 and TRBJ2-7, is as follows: DVKVTQSSRYLVKRTGEKVFLECVQDMDHENMFWYRQDPGLGLRLIYFSYDVKMKEKGDIPEGYSVSREKKERFSLILESASTNQTSMYLCASSRNYEQYFGPGTRLTVT.

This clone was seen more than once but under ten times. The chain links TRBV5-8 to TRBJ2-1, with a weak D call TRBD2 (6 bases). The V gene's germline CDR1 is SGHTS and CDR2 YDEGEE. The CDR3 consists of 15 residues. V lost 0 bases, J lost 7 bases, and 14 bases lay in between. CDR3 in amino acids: CASSLGPGLGNEQFF. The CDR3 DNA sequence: TGTGCCAGCAGCTTGGGACCGGGACTGGGTAATGAGCAGTTCTTC.

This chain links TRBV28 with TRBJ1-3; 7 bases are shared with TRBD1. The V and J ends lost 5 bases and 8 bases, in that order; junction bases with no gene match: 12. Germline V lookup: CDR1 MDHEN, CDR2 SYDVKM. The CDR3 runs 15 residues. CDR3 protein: CASSRGQENAYTIYF. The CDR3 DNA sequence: TGTGCCAGCAGTCGAGGACAGGAAAATGCGTACACCATATATTTT.

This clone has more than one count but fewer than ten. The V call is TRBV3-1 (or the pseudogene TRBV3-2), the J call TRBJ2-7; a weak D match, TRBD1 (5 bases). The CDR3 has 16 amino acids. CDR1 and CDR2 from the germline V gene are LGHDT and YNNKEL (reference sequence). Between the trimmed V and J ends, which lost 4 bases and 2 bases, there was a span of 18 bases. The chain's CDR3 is CASSPRREKSAYEQYF. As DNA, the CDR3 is TGTGCCAGCAGCCCTCGCAGGGAAAAATCGGCCTACGAGCAGTACTTC.